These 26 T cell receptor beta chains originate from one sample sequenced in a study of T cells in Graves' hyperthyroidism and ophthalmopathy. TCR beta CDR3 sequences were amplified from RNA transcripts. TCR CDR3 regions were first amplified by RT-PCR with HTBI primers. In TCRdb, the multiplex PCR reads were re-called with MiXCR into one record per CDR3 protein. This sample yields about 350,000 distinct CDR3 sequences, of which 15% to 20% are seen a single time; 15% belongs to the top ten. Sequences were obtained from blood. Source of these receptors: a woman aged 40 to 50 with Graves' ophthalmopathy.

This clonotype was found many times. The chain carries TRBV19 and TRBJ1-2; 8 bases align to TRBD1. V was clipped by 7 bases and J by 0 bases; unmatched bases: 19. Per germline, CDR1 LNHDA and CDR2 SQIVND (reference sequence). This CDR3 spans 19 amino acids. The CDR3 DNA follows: TGTGCCAGTAACCAGGTGGGGCAGGGGGCGCCCTCTACTAACTATGGCTACACCTTC. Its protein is CASNQVGQGAPSTNYGYTF.

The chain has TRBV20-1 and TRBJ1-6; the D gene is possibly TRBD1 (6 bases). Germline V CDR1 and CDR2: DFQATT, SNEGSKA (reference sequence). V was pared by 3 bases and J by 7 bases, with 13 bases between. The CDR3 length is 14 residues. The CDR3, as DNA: TGCAGTGCTAGCGTGGCCAGGGGAAATTCACCCCTCCACTTT. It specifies CSASVARGNSPLHF.

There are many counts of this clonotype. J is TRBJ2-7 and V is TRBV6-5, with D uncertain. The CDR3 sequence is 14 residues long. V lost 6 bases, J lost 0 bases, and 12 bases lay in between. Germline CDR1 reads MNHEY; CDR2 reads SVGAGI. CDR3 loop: CASRLDQSSYEQYF. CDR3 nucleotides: TGTGCCAGCAGACTTGACCAAAGCTCCTACGAGCAGTACTTC.

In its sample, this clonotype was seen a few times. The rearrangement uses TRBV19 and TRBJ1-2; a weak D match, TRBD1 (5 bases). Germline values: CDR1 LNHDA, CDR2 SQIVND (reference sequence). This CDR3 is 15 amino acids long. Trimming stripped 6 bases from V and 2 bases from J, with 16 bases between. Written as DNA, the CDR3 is TGTGCCAGTAGAATGGATAGGGGAGTCAACTATGGCTACACCTTC. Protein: CASRMDRGVNYGYTF.

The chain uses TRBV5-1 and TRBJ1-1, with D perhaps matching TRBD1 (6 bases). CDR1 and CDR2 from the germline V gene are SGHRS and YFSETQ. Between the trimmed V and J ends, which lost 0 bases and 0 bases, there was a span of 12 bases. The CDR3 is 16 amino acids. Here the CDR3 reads CASSLEVRGMNTEAFF. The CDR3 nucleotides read TGCGCCAGCAGCTTGGAGGTCAGGGGAATGAACACTGAAGCTTTCTTT.

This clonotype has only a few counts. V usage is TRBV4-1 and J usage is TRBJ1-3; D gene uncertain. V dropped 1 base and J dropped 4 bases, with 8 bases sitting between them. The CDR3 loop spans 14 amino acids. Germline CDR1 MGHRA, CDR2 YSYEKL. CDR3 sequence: CASSQVGVGNTIYF. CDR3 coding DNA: TGCGCCAGCAGCCAAGTCGGGGTCGGAAACACCATATATTTT.

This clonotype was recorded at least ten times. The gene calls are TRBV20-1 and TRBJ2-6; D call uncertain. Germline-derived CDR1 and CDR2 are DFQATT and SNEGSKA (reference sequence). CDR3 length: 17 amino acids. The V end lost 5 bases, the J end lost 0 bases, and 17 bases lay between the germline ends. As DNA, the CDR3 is TGCAGTGCTCAGCGAAGAGCTCTTAGCTCTGGGGCCAACGTCCTGACTTTC. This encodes CSAQRRALSSGANVLTF.

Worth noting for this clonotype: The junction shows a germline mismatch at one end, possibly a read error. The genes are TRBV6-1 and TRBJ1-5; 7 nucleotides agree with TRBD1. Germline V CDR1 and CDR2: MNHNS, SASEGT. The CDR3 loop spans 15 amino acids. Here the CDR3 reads CASSGTAGDNQPQPF. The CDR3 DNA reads TGTGCCAGCTCCGGGACAGCGGGGGACAATCAGCCCCAGCCTTTT.

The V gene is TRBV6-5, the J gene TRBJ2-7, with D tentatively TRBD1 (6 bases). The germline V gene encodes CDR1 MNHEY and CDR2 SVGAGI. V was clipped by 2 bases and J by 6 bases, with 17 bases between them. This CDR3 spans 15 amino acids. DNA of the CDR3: TGTGCCAGCAGTTACCAGGGACACCGACGGGGCGAGCAGTACTTC. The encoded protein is CASSYQGHRRGEQYF.

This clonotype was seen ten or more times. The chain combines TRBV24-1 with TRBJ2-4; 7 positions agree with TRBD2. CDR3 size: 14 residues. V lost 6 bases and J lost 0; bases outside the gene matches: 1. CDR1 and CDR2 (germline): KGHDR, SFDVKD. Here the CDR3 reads CATSSSGAKNIQYF. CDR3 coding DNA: TGTGCCACCAGTTCTAGCGGAGCCAAAAACATTCAGTACTTC.

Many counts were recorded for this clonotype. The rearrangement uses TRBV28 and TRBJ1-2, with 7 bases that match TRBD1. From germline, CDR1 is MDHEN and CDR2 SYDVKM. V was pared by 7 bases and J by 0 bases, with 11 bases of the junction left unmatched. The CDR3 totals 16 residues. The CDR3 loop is CASTPTGRIANYGYTF. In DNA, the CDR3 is TGTGCCAGCACCCCGACAGGGAGGATAGCTAACTATGGCTACACCTTC.

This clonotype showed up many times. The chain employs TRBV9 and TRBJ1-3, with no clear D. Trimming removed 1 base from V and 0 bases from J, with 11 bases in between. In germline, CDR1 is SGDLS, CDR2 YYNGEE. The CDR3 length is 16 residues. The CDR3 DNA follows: TGTGCCAGCAGCGTAAGAGCAGGCCTCTCTGGAAACACCATATATTTT. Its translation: CASSVRAGLSGNTIYF.

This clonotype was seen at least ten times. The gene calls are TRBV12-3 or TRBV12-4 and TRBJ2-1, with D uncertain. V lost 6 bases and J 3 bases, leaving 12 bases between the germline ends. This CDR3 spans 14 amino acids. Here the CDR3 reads CASSTYKDYNEQFF. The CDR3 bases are TGTGCCAGCAGCACCTATAAGGACTACAATGAGCAGTTCTTC.

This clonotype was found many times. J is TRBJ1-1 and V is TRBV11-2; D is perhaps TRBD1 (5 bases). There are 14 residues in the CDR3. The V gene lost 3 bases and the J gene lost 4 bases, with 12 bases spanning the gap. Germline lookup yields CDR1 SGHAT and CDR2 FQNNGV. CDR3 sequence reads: CASSLTHGGTEAFF. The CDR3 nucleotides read TGTGCCAGCAGCTTGACTCATGGGGGCACTGAAGCTTTCTTT.

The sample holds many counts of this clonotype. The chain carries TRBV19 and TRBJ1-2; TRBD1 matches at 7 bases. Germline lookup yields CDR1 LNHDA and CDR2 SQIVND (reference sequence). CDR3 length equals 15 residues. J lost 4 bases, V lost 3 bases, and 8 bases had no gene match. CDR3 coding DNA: TGTGCCAGTAGTATGCAAGCCGGGACAGTCTATGGCTACACCTTC. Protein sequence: CASSMQAGTVYGYTF.

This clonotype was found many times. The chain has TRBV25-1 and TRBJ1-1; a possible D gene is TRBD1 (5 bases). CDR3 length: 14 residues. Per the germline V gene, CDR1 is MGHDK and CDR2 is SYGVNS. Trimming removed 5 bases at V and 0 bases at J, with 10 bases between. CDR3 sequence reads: CASSWAGLNTEAFF. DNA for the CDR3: TGTGCCAGCAGTTGGGCAGGGCTGAACACTGAAGCTTTCTTT.

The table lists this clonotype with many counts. CDR3 region: CAWGDRGGTGANVLTF. The CDR3 nucleotides read TGTGCCTGGGGAGACAGGGGAGGGACTGGGGCCAACGTCCTGACTTTC. V and J are TRBV30 and TRBJ2-6, with D maybe TRBD1 (8 bases). The CDR3 is made up of 16 amino acids. Germline CDR1 is GTSNPN and CDR2 is SVGIG (reference sequence). The V gene lost 5 bases and the J gene lost 2 bases, with 16 bases spanning the gap.

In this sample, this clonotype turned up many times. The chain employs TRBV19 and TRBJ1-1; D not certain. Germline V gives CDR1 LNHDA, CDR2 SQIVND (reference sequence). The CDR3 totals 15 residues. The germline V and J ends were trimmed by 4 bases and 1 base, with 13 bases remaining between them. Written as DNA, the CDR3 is TGTGCCAGTAGTACCCCGGGCATACAGAACACTGAAGCTTTCTTT. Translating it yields CASSTPGIQNTEAFF.

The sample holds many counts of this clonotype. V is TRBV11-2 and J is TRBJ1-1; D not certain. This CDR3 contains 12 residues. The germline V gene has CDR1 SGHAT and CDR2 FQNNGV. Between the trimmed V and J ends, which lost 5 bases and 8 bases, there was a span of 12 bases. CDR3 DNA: TGTGCCAGCAGCCCCCAGGCTCAAGAAGCTTTCTTT. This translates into CASSPQAQEAFF.

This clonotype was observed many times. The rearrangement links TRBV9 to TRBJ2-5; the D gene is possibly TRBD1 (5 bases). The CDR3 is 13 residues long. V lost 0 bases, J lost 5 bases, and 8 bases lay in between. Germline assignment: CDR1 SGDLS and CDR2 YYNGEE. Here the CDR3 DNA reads TGTGCCAGCAGCGTAGAGAAGGGGGAGACCCAGTACTTC. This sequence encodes CASSVEKGETQYF.

The CDR3 protein is CASSLVVSGYTEAFF. The CDR3 coding sequence is TGTGCCAGCAGCTTAGTGGTCAGTGGGTACACTGAAGCTTTCTTT. The V gene is TRBV11-2, the J gene TRBJ1-1; D not certain. V was trimmed by 1 base and J by 3 bases, leaving 12 bases between them. The CDR3 is made up of 15 amino acids. The germline CDR1 and CDR2 sequences are SGHAT and FQNNGV.

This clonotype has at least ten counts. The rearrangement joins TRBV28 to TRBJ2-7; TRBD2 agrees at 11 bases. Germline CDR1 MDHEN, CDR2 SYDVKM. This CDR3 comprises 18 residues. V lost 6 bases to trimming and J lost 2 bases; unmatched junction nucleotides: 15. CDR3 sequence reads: CASRSVWLAGGRAYEQYF. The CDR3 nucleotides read TGTGCCAGCAGGTCGGTGTGGCTAGCGGGAGGTAGGGCCTACGAGCAGTACTTC.

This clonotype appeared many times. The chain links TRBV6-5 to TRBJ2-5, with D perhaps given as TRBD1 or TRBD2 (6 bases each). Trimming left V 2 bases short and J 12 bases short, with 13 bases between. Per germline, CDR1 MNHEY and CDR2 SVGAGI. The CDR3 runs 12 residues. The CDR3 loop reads CASSYPEGGEYF. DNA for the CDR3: TGTGCCAGCAGTTACCCGGAGGGGGGCGAGTACTTC.

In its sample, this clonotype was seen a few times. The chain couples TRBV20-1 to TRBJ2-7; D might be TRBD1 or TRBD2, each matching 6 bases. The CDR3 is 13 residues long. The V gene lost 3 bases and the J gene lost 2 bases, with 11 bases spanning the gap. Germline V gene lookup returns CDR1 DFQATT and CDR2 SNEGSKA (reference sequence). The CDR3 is CSASGGSTYEQYF. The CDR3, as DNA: TGCAGTGCTAGCGGGGGCAGTACCTACGAGCAGTACTTC.

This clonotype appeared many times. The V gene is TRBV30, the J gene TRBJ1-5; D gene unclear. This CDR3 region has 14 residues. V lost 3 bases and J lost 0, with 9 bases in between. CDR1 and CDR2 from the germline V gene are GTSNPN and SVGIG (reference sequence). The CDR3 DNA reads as TGTGCCTGGAGGGACGGTTATAGCAATCAGCCCCAGCATTTT. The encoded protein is CAWRDGYSNQPQHF.

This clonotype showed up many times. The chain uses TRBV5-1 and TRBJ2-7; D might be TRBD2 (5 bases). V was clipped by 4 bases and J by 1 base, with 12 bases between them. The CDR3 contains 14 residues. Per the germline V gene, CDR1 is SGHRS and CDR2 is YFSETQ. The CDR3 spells CASSPTGISYEQYF. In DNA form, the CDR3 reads TGCGCCAGCAGCCCTACCGGGATATCCTACGAGCAGTACTTC.